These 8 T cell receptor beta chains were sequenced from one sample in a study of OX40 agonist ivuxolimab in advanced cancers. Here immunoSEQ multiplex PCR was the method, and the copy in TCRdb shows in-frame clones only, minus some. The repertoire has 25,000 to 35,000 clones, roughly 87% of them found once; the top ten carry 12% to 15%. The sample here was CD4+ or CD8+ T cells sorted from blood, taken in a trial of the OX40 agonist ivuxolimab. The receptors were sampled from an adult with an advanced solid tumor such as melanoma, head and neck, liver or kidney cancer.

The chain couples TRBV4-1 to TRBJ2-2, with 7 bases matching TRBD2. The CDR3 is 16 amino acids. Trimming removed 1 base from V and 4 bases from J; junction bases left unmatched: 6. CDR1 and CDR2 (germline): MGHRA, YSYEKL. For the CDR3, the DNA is TGCGCCAGCAGCCAAGTCCTAGCGGTGGGCACCGGGGAGCTGTTTTTT. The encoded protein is CASSQVLAVGTGELFF.

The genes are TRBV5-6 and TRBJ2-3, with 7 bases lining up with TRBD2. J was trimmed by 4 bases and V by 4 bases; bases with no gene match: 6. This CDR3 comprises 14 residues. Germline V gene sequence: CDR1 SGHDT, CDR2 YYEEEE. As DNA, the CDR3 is TGTGCCAGCAGCCTAGGACTAGTTCCAGATACGCAGTATTTT. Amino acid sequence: CASSLGLVPDTQYF.

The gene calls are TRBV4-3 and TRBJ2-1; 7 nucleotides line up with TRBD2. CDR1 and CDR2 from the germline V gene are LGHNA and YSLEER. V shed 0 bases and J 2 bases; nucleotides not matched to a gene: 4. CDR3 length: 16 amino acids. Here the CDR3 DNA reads TGCGCCAGCAGCCAAGAGGCGACTAGCCCCTACAATGAGCAGTTCTTC. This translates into CASSQEATSPYNEQFF.

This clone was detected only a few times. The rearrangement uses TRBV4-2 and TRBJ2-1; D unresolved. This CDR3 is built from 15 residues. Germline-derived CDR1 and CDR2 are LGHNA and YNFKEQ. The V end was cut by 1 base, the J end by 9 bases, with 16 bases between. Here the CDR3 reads CASSQVRALSGEQFF. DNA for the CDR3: TGTGCCAGCAGCCAAGTTAGGGCCTTATCCGGTGAGCAGTTCTTC.

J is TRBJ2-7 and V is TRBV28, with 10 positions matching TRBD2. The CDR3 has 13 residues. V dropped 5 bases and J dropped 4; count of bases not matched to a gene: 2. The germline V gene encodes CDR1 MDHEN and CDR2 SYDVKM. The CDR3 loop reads CASSLAGVYEQYF. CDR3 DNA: TGTGCCAGCAGTCTAGCGGGGGTTTACGAGCAGTACTTC.

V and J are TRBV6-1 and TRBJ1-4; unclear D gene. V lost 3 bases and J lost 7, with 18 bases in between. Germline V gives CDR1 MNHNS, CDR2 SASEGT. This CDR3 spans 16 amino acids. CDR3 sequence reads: CASSDPTLFVVEKLFF. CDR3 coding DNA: TGTGCCAGCAGTGACCCTACCCTTTTCGTGGTTGAAAAACTGTTTTTT.

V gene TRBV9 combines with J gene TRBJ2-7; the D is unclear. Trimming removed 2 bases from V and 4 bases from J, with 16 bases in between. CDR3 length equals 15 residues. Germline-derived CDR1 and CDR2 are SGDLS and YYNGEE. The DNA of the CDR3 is TGTGCCAGCAGCGTGGGTCTAAATAAAGGGTACGAGCAGTACTTC. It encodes CASSVGLNKGYEQYF.

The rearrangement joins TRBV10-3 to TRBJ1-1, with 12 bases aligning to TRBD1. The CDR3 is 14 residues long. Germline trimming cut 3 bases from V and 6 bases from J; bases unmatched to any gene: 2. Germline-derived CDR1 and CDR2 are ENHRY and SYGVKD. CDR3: CAISDGTGGSEAFF. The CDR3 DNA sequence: TGTGCCATCAGTGACGGGACAGGGGGCTCTGAAGCTTTCTTT.